A single sample gave rise to the 9 T cell receptor beta chains below, sequenced in a study of regulatory T cells in long-lasting Graves disease. As to time point: persistent/refractory GD, antithyroid drugs over 5 years with positive TRAb. Construction of the TCR library relied on RNA isolated from PBMCs. Arm-PCR with iRepertoire HTBI primers amplified the CDR3 regions for these TCR beta libraries. TCRdb recomputed calls from the multiplex PCR reads with MiXCR, one row per CDR3 protein. The sample contains 500,000 to 700,000 distinct CDR3 sequences, roughly 30% of which appear only once. Sequences were derived from peripheral blood mononuclear cells (PBMCs), sampled when the disease was refractory, from a patient treated with antithyroid drugs. These receptor sequences come from a female donor with Graves disease.

A single count supports this clonotype. Given the absence of the conserved phenylalanine or tryptophan at the CDR3 end, a read error is likely. The J gene is TRBJ1-1, the V gene TRBV7-8, with TRBD1 identical over 9 bases. V lost 7 bases to trimming and J lost 0 bases; unmatched junction nucleotides: 12. Per the germline V gene, CDR1 is SGHVS and CDR2 is FQNEAQ. This CDR3 comprises 17 residues. The CDR3 loop reads CASTETQGARVNTEAFL. In DNA form, the CDR3 reads TGTGCCAGCACCGAGACACAGGGGGCGCGAGTGAACACTGAAGCTTTCCTT.

The rearrangement joins TRBV5-6 to TRBJ2-7; TRBD2 matches 13 bases. Losses at the gene ends were 4 bases for V and 6 bases for J; bases not matched to a gene: 4. Germline V gene data show CDR1 as SGHDT and CDR2 as YYEEEE. This CDR3 region has 14 residues. This CDR3 reads CASSPRTSGSEQYF. The CDR3 DNA follows: TGTGCCAGCAGCCCCCGGACTAGCGGGAGCGAGCAGTACTTC.

The chain uses TRBV30 and TRBJ2-5, with a weak D call TRBD2 (7 bases). V was clipped by 0 bases and J by 0 bases, with 11 bases between them. From germline, CDR1 is GTSNPN and CDR2 SVGIG (reference sequence). The CDR3 extends over 15 amino acids. CDR3 coding DNA: TGTGCCTGGAGTGTCGGGGGGCTTAACCAAGAGACCCAGTACTTC. It encodes CAWSVGGLNQETQYF.

The chain combines TRBV20-1 with TRBJ1-4; TRBD1 might be the D (6 bases). The germline V gene has CDR1 DFQATT and CDR2 SNEGSKA (reference sequence). Trimming pared 1 base from V and 8 bases from J, leaving 17 bases between. The CDR3 covers 15 residues. For the CDR3, the DNA is TGCAGTGCTAGAGGGCAGGTTACAGGGAGGGAAAAACTGTTTTTT. It specifies CSARGQVTGREKLFF.

This chain connects TRBV12-3 or TRBV12-4 to TRBJ2-5; possibly TRBD2 for D (6 bases). The CDR3 runs to 15 residues. Trimming shortened V by 2 bases and J by 4 bases, and 14 bases separated the two germline ends. The CDR3 DNA sequence: TGTGCCAGCAGTTTATCAGCGGGCCCCAGAGAGACCCAGTACTTC. Amino acid sequence: CASSLSAGPRETQYF.

This clonotype was detected once. This chain connects TRBV6-1 to TRBJ1-5; tentative D call: TRBD1 (6 bases). This CDR3 is built from 15 residues. Trimming pared 5 bases from V and 2 bases from J, leaving 13 bases between. Germline CDR1 is MNHNS and CDR2 is SASEGT. CDR3 DNA: TGTGCCAGCAGTCAGCAGGGGACCGGCAATCAGCCCCAGCATTTT. It translates to CASSQQGTGNQPQHF.

The V call is TRBV19, the J call TRBJ2-6; D unresolved. CDR3 length equals 12 residues. The V gene lost 7 bases and the J gene lost 4 bases, with 5 bases spanning the gap. Germline loops: CDR1 LNHDA, CDR2 SQIVND (reference sequence). CDR3 in DNA: TGTGCCAGTACAATCGGGGCCAACGTCCTGACTTTC. Encoded protein: CASTIGANVLTF.

This chain uses TRBV2 with TRBJ2-3, with TRBD1 matching over 9 bases. CDR1 SNHLY and CDR2 FYNNEI come from the germline V gene. CDR3 length equals 15 residues. The V gene end was trimmed by 10 bases and the J gene end by 6 bases; junction bases not matched to a gene: 14. Written as DNA, the CDR3 is TGTGCCACCGGGACCGGGACAGGGAGTTTGGATACGCAGTATTTT. Translating it yields CATGTGTGSLDTQYF.

This clonotype occurred once. The rearrangement joins TRBV3-1 to TRBJ2-7; unclear D gene. CDR3 length: 13 residues. V lost 0 bases, J lost 4 bases, and 7 bases lay in between. CDR1 and CDR2 from the germline V gene are LGHDT and YNNKEL (reference sequence). The CDR3 protein is CASSQDSYYEQYF. The CDR3 DNA is TGTGCCAGCAGCCAAGACTCGTATTACGAGCAGTACTTC.